This TCR beta chain was captured in a study of blood T cell repertoires in COVID-19. Sequenced by immunoSEQ multiplex PCR; TCRdb stores in-frame clones only, minus some. The sample includes fewer than 500,000 clones, roughly 90% of them seen just once. Per germline, CDR1 SGHAT and CDR2 FQNNGV. V lost 3 bases to trimming and J lost 7 bases; unmatched junction nucleotides: 1. This CDR3 is 13 amino acids long. The material sequenced was PBMCs or T cells enriched from blood (not recorded which). The V gene is TRBV11-2, the J gene TRBJ1-2, with 11 bases matching TRBD1. This clonotype originated in a woman younger than 45 with acute COVID-19. The CDR3 is CASSLGQGGGYTF. The DNA for the CDR3 is TGTGCCAGCAGCTTGGGACAGGGGGGTGGCTACACCTTC. The variable domain in full, completed from reference TRBV11-2 and TRBJ1-2, reads EAGVAQSPRYKIIEKRQSVAFWCNPISGHATLYWYQQILGQGPKLLIQFQNNGVVDDSQLPKDRFSAERLKGVDSTLKIQPAKLEDSAVYLCASSLGQGGGYTFGSGTRLTVV.